The 9 T cell receptor beta chains reported below all come from one sample, sequenced in a study of blood T cell repertoires in COVID-19. Data came from immunoSEQ multiplex PCR; TCRdb stores just in-frame clones and leaves some out. The sample carries fewer than 100,000 clones, roughly 86% recorded once. Material for sequencing was peripheral blood. These receptors came from a man aged 45 to 65 with acute or convalescent COVID-19.

The rearrangement links TRBV19 to TRBJ2-1; 10 nucleotides line up with TRBD2. Trimming took 3 bases from V and 5 from J; bases not matched to a gene: 1. The V gene's germline CDR1 is LNHDA and CDR2 SQIVND (reference sequence). The CDR3 length is 14 residues. CDR3 amino acids: CASSILAGDNEQFF. CDR3 sequence (DNA): TGTGCCAGTAGTATCCTAGCGGGGGACAATGAGCAGTTCTTC. The whole variable domain, filled in from reference TRBV19 and TRBJ2-1, reads DGGITQSPKYLFRKEGQNVTLSCEQNLNHDAMYWYRQDPGQGLRLIYYSQIVNDFQKGDIAEGYSVSREKKESFPLTVTSAQKNPTAFYLCASSILAGDNEQFFGPGTRLTVL.

The chain is built from TRBV9 and TRBJ1-1; 10 bases agree with TRBD1. The V gene end was trimmed by 6 bases and the J gene end by 5 bases; junction bases not matched to a gene: 10. CDR1 and CDR2 from the germline V gene are SGDLS and YYNGEE. The CDR3 loop spans 15 amino acids. The CDR3 sequence is CASNLLGQGGTEAFF. As DNA, the CDR3 is TGTGCCAGCAACCTTCTCGGACAGGGGGGAACTGAAGCTTTCTTT.

This clone came up once. The rearrangement links TRBV5-5 to TRBJ1-1; no clear D gene. Germline V gives CDR1 SGHKS, CDR2 YYEKEE (reference sequence). The V gene lost 1 base and the J gene lost 1 base, with 8 bases spanning the gap. The CDR3 is 14 residues long. As DNA, the CDR3 is TGTGCCAGCAGCTTGTGGCATGGGAACACTGAAGCTTTCTTT. Amino acid sequence: CASSLWHGNTEAFF.

This clone was found a few times. The genes are TRBV6-1 and TRBJ2-5; TRBD2 might be the D (5 bases). The CDR3 has 15 amino acids. The V gene lost 2 bases and the J gene lost 1 base, with 11 bases spanning the gap. Per germline, CDR1 MNHNS and CDR2 SASEGT. The CDR3 region is CASSEYAGGQETQYF. CDR3 nucleotides: TGTGCCAGCAGTGAATATGCGGGTGGCCAAGAGACCCAGTACTTC.

This clone has just a few counts. This sequence joins TRBV18 and TRBJ1-5; 12 bases map to TRBD1. The V gene's germline CDR1 is KGHSH and CDR2 LQKENI. Germline trimming cut 2 bases from V and 7 bases from J; bases unmatched to any gene: 12. The length of the CDR3 is 18 residues. CDR3 nucleotides: TGTGCCAGCTCACCAAGCAATAGGGGGACAGGGGGCGGACAGCCCCAGCATTTT. This translates into CASSPSNRGTGGGQPQHF.

The rearrangement links TRBV22-1 to TRBJ2-7; TRBD1, the D gene given by the table, was not confirmed from the DNA. TRBV22-1 is classified as a pseudogene. The CDR3 contains 17 residues. CDR3 sequence: CPGSAPSLTAGPYEQYF. The CDR3 nucleotides read TGTCCTGGGAGCGCACCAAGCCTGACAGCCGGGCCATACGAGCAGTACTTC.

This clone has more than one count but fewer than ten. The CDR3 is CASSRQEAGELFF. The CDR3 DNA reads TGTGCCAGCAGCCGCCAGGAGGCCGGGGAGCTGTTTTTT. The chain couples TRBV7-9 to TRBJ2-2; tentative D call: TRBD2 (5 bases). CDR1 and CDR2 from the germline V gene are SEHNR and FQNEAQ (reference sequence). V was shortened by 5 bases and J by 6 bases, with 10 bases between the two germline ends. The CDR3 runs 13 residues.

This chain joins TRBV5-1 and TRBJ1-5; D is unresolved. Germline V gene data show CDR1 as SGHRS and CDR2 as YFSETQ. The ends were cut back, 0 bases at V and 1 base at J, with 11 bases in the middle. CDR3 length equals 16 residues. The CDR3 region is CASSLDGISSNQPQHF. CDR3 coding DNA: TGCGCCAGCAGCTTGGACGGGATCTCGAGCAATCAGCCCCAGCATTTT.

The V and J genes are TRBV19 and TRBJ2-5; 8 bases match TRBD1. J lost 2 bases, V lost 5 bases, and 7 bases had no gene match. Germline values: CDR1 LNHDA, CDR2 SQIVND (reference sequence). This CDR3 has 15 residues. The chain's CDR3 is CASSAGQAVQETQYF. The CDR3 DNA reads TGTGCCAGTAGTGCGGGACAGGCTGTGCAAGAGACCCAGTACTTC. The variable domain in full, completed from reference TRBV19 and TRBJ2-5, reads DGGITQSPKYLFRKEGQNVTLSCEQNLNHDAMYWYRQDPGQGLRLIYYSQIVNDFQKGDIAEGYSVSREKKESFPLTVTSAQKNPTAFYLCASSAGQAVQETQYFGPGTRLLVL.